This entry describes one T cell receptor beta chain. The antigen is unknown. This record comes from a study of cytomegalovirus exposure and HLA in healthy donors. Broader study findings: Highly shared sequence variants in one cluster were likely a sequencing artifact. Reports showed the classifier diagnosing cytomegalovirus status with high specificity and sensitivity.

PCR used 60 Vbeta primers and 13 Jbeta primers. Produced via immunoSEQ multiplex PCR; TCRdb's table is partial and in-frame only. The sample has a few hundred thousand clones, about 80% seen once. Sequenced sample: PBMCs. The source is a woman aged 35 to 49 in good health and CMV-seronegative.

The CDR3 DNA reads TGTGCCAGCAGCTTAGTGGGACAGGGAGCCACTAATGAAAAACTGTTTTTT. It is translated as CASSLVGQGATNEKLFF. The chain couples TRBV7-9 to TRBJ1-4; 9 positions match TRBD1. Unmatched junction bases numbered 5, after V lost 1 base and J lost 2 bases. Germline V gene data show CDR1 as SEHNR and CDR2 as FQNEAQ (reference sequence). The CDR3 is 17 amino acids.